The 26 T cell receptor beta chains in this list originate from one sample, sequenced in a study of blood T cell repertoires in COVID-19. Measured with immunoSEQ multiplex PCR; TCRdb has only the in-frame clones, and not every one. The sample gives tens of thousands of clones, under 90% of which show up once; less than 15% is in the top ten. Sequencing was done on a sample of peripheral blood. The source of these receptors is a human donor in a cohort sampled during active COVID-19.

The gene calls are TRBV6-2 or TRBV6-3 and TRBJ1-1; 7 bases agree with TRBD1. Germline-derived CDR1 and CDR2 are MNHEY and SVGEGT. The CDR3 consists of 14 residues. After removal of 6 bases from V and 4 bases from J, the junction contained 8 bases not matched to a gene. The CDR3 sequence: CASSLTGVGTEAFF. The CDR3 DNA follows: TGTGCCAGCAGCCTAACAGGGGTGGGCACTGAAGCTTTCTTT.

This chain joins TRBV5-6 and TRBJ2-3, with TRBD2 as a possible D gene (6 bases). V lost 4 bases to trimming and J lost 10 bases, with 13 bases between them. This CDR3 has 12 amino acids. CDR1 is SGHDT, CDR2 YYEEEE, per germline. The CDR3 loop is CASSTGTGAQYF. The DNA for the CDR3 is TGTGCCAGCAGCACCGGGACGGGAGCGCAGTATTTT.

CDR3 sequence reads: CASSQAGWTEAFF. In nucleotides, the CDR3 is TGTGCCAGCAGCCAGGCAGGGTGGACTGAAGCTTTCTTT. The chain recombines TRBV12-3 or TRBV12-4 with TRBJ1-1; possibly TRBD1 for D (5 bases). V gave up 6 bases and J gave up 5 bases, with 13 bases separating them. The CDR3 consists of 13 residues.

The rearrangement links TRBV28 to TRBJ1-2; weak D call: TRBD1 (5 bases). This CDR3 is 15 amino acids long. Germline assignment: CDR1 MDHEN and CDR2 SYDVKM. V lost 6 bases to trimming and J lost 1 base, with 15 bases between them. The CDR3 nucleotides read TGTGCCAGCAGCCCAAGACAGAAGATTAACTATGGCTACACCTTC. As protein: CASSPRQKINYGYTF.

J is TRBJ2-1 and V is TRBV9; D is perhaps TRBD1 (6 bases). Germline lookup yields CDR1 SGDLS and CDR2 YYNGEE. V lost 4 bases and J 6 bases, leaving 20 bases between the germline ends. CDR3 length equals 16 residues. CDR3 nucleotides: TGTGCCAGCAGCCCAACTTCAACAACAGGGAGCAATGAGCAGTTCTTC. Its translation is CASSPTSTTGSNEQFF. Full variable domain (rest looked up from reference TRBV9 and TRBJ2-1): DSGVTQTPKHLITATGQRVTLRCSPRSGDLSVYWYQQSLDQGLQFLIQYYNGEERAKGNILERFSAQQFPDLHSELNLSSLELGDSALYFCASSPTSTTGSNEQFFGPGTRLTVL.

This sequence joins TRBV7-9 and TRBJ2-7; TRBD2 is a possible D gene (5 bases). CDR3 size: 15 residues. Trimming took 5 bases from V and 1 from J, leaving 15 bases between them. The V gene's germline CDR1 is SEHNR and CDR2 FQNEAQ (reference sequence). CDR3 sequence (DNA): TGTGCCAGCAGCACCGAACAAGGGAGTTCCTACGAGCAGTACTTC. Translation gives CASSTEQGSSYEQYF.

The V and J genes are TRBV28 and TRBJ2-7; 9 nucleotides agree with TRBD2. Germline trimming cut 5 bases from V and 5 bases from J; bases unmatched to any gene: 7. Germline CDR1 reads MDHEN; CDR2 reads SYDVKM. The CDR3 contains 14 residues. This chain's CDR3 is CASSRSGLADEQYF. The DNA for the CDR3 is TGTGCCAGCAGTCGGTCGGGACTAGCTGACGAGCAGTACTTC. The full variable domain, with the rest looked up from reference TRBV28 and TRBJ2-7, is DVKVTQSSRYLVKRTGEKVFLECVQDMDHENMFWYRQDPGLGLRLIYFSYDVKMKEKGDIPEGYSVSREKKERFSLILESASTNQTSMYLCASSRSGLADEQYFGPGTRLTVT.

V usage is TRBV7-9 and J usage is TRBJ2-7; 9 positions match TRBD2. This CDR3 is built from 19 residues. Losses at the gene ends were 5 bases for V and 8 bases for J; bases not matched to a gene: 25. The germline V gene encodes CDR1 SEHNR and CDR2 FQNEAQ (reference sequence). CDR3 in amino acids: CASSQNVGGRAEYTGQQYF. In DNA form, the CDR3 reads TGTGCCAGCAGCCAGAACGTGGGCGGGAGGGCCGAATATACCGGTCAGCAGTACTTC.

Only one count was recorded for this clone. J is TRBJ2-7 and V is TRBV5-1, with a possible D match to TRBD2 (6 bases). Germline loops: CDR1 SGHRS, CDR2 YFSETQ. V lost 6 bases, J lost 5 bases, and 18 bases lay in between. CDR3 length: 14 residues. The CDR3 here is CASKGGALGDEQYF. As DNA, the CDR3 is TGCGCCAGCAAAGGAGGGGCGTTAGGGGACGAGCAGTACTTC.

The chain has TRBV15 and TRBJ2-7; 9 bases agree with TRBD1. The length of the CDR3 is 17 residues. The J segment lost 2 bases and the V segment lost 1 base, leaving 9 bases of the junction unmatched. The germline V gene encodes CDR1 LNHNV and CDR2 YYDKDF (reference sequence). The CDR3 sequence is CATSRVQGQGIPYEQYF. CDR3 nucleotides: TGTGCCACCAGCAGAGTGCAGGGACAGGGAATCCCCTACGAGCAGTACTTC.

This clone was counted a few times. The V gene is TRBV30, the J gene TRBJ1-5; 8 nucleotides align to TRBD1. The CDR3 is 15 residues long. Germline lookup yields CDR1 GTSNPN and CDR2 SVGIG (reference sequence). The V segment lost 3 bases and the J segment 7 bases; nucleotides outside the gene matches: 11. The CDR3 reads CAWSPGQGSFQPQHF. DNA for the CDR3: TGTGCCTGGAGCCCCGGACAGGGATCGTTCCAGCCCCAGCATTTT.

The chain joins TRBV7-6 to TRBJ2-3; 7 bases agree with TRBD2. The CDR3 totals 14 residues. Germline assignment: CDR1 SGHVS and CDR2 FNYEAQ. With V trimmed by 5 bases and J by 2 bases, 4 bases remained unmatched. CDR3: CASSGGGYTDTQYF. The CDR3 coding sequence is TGTGCCAGCAGCGGCGGGGGATACACAGATACGCAGTATTTT.

The CDR3 region has the DNA TGTGCCAGCAGCAGAGGAGGGGACACCGGGGAGCTGTTTTTT. It encodes CASSRGGDTGELFF. This chain joins TRBV9 and TRBJ2-2, with D perhaps TRBD2 (6 bases). V was trimmed by 4 bases and J by 3 bases, leaving 10 bases between them. Germline V gene lookup returns CDR1 SGDLS and CDR2 YYNGEE. The CDR3 extends over 14 amino acids.

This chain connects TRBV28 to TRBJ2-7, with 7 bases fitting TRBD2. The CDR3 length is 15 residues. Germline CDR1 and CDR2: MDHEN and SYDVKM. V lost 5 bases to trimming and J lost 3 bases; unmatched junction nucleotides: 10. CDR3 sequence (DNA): TGTGCCAGCAGTCTACGGGGGGTAGAGGGCTACGAGCAGTACTTC. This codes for CASSLRGVEGYEQYF.

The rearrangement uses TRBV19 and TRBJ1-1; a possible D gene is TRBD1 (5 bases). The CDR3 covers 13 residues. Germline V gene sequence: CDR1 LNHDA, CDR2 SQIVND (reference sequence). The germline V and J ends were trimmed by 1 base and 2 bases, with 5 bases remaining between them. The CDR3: CASSIGTNTEAFF. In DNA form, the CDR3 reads TGTGCCAGTAGTATAGGGACAAACACTGAAGCTTTCTTT.

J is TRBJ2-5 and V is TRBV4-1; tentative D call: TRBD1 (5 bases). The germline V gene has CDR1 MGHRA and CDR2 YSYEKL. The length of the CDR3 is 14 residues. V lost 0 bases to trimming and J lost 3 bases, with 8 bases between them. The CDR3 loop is CASSQDSREETQYF. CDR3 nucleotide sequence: TGCGCCAGCAGCCAAGATAGCAGGGAAGAGACCCAGTACTTC.

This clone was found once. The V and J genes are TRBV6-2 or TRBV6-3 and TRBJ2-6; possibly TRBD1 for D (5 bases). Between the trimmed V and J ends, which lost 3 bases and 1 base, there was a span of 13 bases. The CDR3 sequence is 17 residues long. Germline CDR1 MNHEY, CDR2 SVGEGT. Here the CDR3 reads CASSYTGRKSGANVLTF. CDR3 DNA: TGTGCCAGCAGTTATACAGGCCGTAAGTCTGGGGCCAACGTCCTGACTTTC.

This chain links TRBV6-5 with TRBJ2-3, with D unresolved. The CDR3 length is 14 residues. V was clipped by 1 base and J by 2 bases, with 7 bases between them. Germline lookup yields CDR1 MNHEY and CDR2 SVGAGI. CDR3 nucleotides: TGTGCCAGCAGTTACTACAGAAACACAGATACGCAGTATTTT. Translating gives CASSYYRNTDTQYF.

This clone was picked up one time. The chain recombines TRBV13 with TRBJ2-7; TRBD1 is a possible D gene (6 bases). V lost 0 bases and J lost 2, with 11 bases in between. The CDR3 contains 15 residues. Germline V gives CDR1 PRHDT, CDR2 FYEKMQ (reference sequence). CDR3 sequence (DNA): TGTGCCAGCAGCTTAGGGCAGGGGAGTACCTACGAGCAGTACTTC. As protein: CASSLGQGSTYEQYF.

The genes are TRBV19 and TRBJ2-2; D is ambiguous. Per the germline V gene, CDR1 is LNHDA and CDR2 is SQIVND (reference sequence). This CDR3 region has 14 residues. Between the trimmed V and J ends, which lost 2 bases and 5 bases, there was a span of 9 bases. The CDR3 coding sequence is TGTGCCAGTAGTATACTTATACGGACCGGGGAGCTGTTTTTT. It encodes CASSILIRTGELFF.

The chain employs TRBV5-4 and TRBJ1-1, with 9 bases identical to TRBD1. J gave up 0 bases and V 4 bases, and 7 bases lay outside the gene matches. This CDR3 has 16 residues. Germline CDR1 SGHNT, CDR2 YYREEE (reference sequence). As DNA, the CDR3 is TGTGCCAGCAGCGTCACCGGGACAGGGATGAACACTGAAGCTTTCTTT. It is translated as CASSVTGTGMNTEAFF.

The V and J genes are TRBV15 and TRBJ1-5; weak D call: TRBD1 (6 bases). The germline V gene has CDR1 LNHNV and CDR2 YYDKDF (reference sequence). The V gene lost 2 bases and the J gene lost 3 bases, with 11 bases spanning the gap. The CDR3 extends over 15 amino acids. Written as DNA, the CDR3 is TGTGCCACCAGCAGATACCAGGGGTACAATCAGCCCCAGCATTTT. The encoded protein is CATSRYQGYNQPQHF.

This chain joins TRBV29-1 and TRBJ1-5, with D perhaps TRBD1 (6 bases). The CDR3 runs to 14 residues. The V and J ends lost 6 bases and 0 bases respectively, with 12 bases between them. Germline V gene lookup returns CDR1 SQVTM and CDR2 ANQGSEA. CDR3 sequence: CSVVDRNSNQPQHF. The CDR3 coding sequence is TGCAGCGTAGTGGACAGAAATAGCAATCAGCCCCAGCATTTT.

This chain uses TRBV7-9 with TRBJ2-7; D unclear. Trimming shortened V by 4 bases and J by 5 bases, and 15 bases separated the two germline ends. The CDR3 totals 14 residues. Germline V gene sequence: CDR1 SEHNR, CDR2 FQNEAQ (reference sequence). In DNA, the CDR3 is TGTGCCAGCAGCTCCCGACGGCAACTACACGAGCAGTACTTC. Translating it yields CASSSRRQLHEQYF. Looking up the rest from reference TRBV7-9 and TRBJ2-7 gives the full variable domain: DTGVSQNPRHKITKRGQNVTFRCDPISEHNRLYWYRQTLGQGPEFLTYFQNEAQLEKSRLLSDRFSAERPKGSFSTLEIQRTEQGDSAMYLCASSSRRQLHEQYFGPGTRLTVT.

The CDR3 region has the DNA TGTGCCAGCAGCCCCCGGACAGGCTACGAGCAGTACTTC. It translates to CASSPRTGYEQYF. The rearrangement links TRBV11-3 to TRBJ2-7, with 7 bases fitting TRBD1. The CDR3 contains 13 residues. CDR1 and CDR2 from the germline V gene are SGHNT and YENEEA. Trimming removed 5 bases from V and 3 bases from J; junction bases left unmatched: 4.

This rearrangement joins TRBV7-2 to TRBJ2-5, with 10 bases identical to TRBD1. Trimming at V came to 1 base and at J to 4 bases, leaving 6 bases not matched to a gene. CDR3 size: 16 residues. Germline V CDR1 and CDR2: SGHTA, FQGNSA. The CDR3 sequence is CASSLVGGQGRETQYF. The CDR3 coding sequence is TGTGCCAGCAGCTTAGTAGGGGGACAGGGGCGAGAGACCCAGTACTTC.